A single sample gave rise to the 11 T cell receptor beta chains below, sequenced in a study of CD4 and CD8 cells across lung adenocarcinoma regions. TCRdb redid the calling of the PCR reads with MiXCR, one entry per CDR3 protein. The data contain around 18,000 distinct CDR3 sequences, roughly 51% of them seen just once; the ten biggest clones take up roughly 60%. The sequencing sample was made of CD8+ T cells from the center of a lung tumor. The receptors come from a female donor with lung adenocarcinoma. The CD4 and CD8 labels of this study may be unreliable.

The rearrangement links TRBV3-1 to TRBJ1-2; D unclear. CDR3 length: 12 residues. In germline, CDR1 is LGHDT, CDR2 YNNKEL (reference sequence). V lost 2 bases to trimming and J lost 7 bases, with 8 bases between them. The CDR3, as DNA: TGTGCCAGCAGCCAACGGGGTGGTGGCTACACCTTC. This encodes CASSQRGGGYTF. Using reference TRBV3-1 and TRBJ1-2 for the parts outside the CDR3, the full variable domain is DTAVSQTPKYLVTQMGNDKSIKCEQNLGHDTMYWYKQDSKKFLKIMFSYNNKELIINETVPNRFSPKSPDKAHLNLHINSLELGDSAVYFCASSQRGGGYTFGSGTRLTVV.

The CDR3 DNA follows: TGTGCCAGCAGCTCAGGCGGGAACAAAAACATTCAGTACTTC. Translating it yields CASSSGGNKNIQYF. The chain couples TRBV7-3 to TRBJ2-4; TRBD2 is a possible D gene (6 bases). In germline, CDR1 is SGHTA, CDR2 FQGTGA. Trimming pared 4 bases from V and 3 bases from J, leaving 10 bases between. The CDR3 totals 14 residues.

This chain's CDR3 is CASSRQREISAQYF. The CDR3 DNA sequence: TGTGCCAGCAGCCGACAGCGGGAGATAAGTGCGCAGTACTTC. The chain is built from TRBV7-2 and TRBJ2-1; TRBD2 matches 8 bases. The assigned J gene may be wrong: the sequence end matches TRBJ2-7 better. Germline values: CDR1 SGHTA, CDR2 FQGNSA. The CDR3 is made up of 14 amino acids.

The V and J genes are TRBV25-1 and TRBJ2-3; D assignment may be TRBD1 or TRBD2 (6 bases each). The CDR3 has 16 amino acids. Trimming removed 2 bases from V and 0 bases from J, with 12 bases in between. The germline V gene encodes CDR1 MGHDK and CDR2 SYGVNS. The CDR3 here is CASSERGPCSTDTQYF. The CDR3 bases are TGTGCCAGCAGTGAACGGGGGCCTTGTAGCACAGATACGCAGTATTTT.

The rearrangement uses TRBV20-1 and TRBJ2-3; 15 nucleotides agree with TRBD2. The V and J ends lost 6 bases and 5 bases, in that order; junction bases with no gene match: 12. CDR1 and CDR2 (germline): DFQATT, SNEGSKA (reference sequence). The CDR3 runs to 17 residues. The CDR3 is CSAIRTSGGARGDTQYF. The CDR3 DNA is TGCAGTGCAATCCGGACTAGCGGGGGGGCCCGGGGAGATACGCAGTATTTT.

The V gene is TRBV6-1, the J gene TRBJ2-1, with 7 nucleotides matching TRBD2. With the DNA end fitting TRBJ2-7 better, the J assignment may be wrong. The CDR3 sequence is 13 residues long. CDR1 and CDR2 (germline): MNHNS, SASEGT. The CDR3 DNA reads as TGTGCCAGCATGCGGGGGTCTACCTACGAGCAGTACTTC. Protein sequence: CASMRGSTYEQYF.

The chain uses TRBV12-3 or TRBV12-4 and TRBJ2-5; D is possibly TRBD2 (6 bases). V was pared by 8 bases and J by 2 bases, with 15 bases between. The CDR3 sequence is 14 residues long. DNA of the CDR3: TGTGCCAGCGGATCGGGACTGCAACAAGAGACCCAGTACTTC. Translation: CASGSGLQQETQYF.

This clonotype came up many times. The V and J genes are TRBV7-2 and TRBJ2-1, with 11 bases fitting TRBD2. Germline V lookup: CDR1 SGHTA, CDR2 FQGNSA. With V trimmed by 1 base and J by 6 bases, 11 bases remained unmatched. The CDR3 is 18 residues long. The CDR3 nucleotides read TGTGCCAGCAGCTTAGAACTAGCGGGGGTGTTTCCCCTCAATGAGCAGTTCTTC. This sequence encodes CASSLELAGVFPLNEQFF.

The chain links TRBV28 to TRBJ2-7; D is possibly TRBD2 (5 bases). CDR1 is MDHEN and CDR2 is SYDVKM in the germline V gene. The CDR3 extends over 13 amino acids. V shed 6 bases and J shed 0 bases, with 9 bases lying between them. The CDR3 spells CASRGRDSYEQYF. The CDR3 DNA is TGTGCCAGCAGGGGCCGGGACTCCTACGAGCAGTACTTC.

In regard to this clonotype: A read error is possible here, since a much larger clone lies one base away. The chain joins TRBV7-8 to TRBJ2-1; D uncertain. The germline V gene encodes CDR1 SGHVS and CDR2 FQNEAQ. Trimming removed 1 base from V and 13 bases from J, with 20 bases in between. The CDR3 loop spans 15 amino acids. CDR3 DNA sequence: TGTGCCAGCAGCTTAGTATTAGGGCTAGGCGACATTCAGTTCTTC. Translating gives CASSLVLGLGDIQFF.

Within the sample, this clonotype is medium-sized. This chain joins TRBV27 and TRBJ2-1; tentative D call: TRBD1 (7 bases). Looked up from germline, CDR1 is MNHEY and CDR2 is SMNVEV (reference sequence). This CDR3 is 15 amino acids long. Between the trimmed V and J ends, which lost 5 bases and 6 bases, there was a span of 17 bases. The chain's CDR3 is CASSQQAGQINEQFF. DNA for the CDR3: TGTGCCAGCAGTCAACAGGCGGGACAGATCAATGAGCAGTTCTTC.